The clone carrying this T cell receptor (beta chain) has only one observation. Between the trimmed V and J ends, which lost 7 bases and 3 bases, there was a span of 19 bases. Germline V gene data show CDR1 as LNHDA and CDR2 as SQIVND (reference sequence). The CDR3 is 15 residues long. The record originates from a study of blood T cell repertoires in COVID-19. Clones were read by immunoSEQ multiplex PCR, and TCRdb kept only the in-frame ones, dropping some. Of 150,000 to 200,000 clones in the sample, 79% were seen once. This TCR was recovered from a woman aged 70-85 years in a cohort exposed to, infected with or recovered from COVID-19 (not recorded which). Sequencing input: PBMCs or T cells enriched from blood (not recorded which). The chain combines TRBV19 with TRBJ2-7; D gene uncertain. Here the CDR3 reads CASKLSHQLRYEQYF. For the CDR3, the DNA is TGTGCCAGTAAGCTGTCCCACCAACTCCGCTACGAGCAGTACTTC.